The source of this TCR beta chain is a study of blood T cell repertoires in COVID-19. In the source study's methods: Reference gene primer amplification yielded estimated nucleated cell counts. The repertoire was sequenced with immunoSEQ multiplex PCR; TCRdb's copy has only in-frame clones and lacks some. Clone size and V and J calls were adopted from that table, with D and trimming inferred from the DNA. Of hundreds of thousands of clones detected, 90% to 95% appear once; the ten largest clones hold less than 2.5%. Germline CDR1 reads PRHDT; CDR2 reads FYEKMQ (reference sequence). The CDR3 runs to 13 residues. V was cut by 1 base and J by 5 bases, with 6 bases left in between.

This sequence was found in a woman aged 18-29 years who had recovered from COVID-19. The V call is TRBV13, the J call TRBJ2-1, with a possible D match to TRBD1 (5 bases). The source material was PBMCs or T cells enriched from blood (not recorded which). The CDR3: CASSLEGNNEQFF. CDR3 DNA sequence: TGTGCCAGCAGCTTAGAGGGGAACAATGAGCAGTTCTTC.